Listed here are 9 T cell receptor beta chains from one sample, sequenced in a study of blood T cell repertoires in COVID-19 (dated by TCRdb to between 2020 and 2021). The library was built by means of the immunoSEQ multiplex PCR assay. Not all clones reach the TCRdb copy of this immuneACCESS table, which keeps in-frame sequences only. Checked studies attribute under half of the gap to unresolved V genes and leave the rest unexplained. This sample is represented by approximately 300,000 clones; about 90% of them were singletons. The ten largest clones capture about a tenth of the sample. The sample consisted of PBMCs or T cells enriched from blood (not recorded which). These receptor sequences come from a woman in her twenties or thirties who had recovered from COVID-19.

This clone was found a few times. The rearrangement links TRBV6-5 to TRBJ2-7, with D hard to call. This CDR3 has 14 amino acids. V gave up 0 bases and J gave up 0 bases, with 6 bases separating them. CDR1 MNHEY and CDR2 SVGAGI come from the germline V gene. The CDR3 region has the DNA TGTGCCAGCAGTTACTCTCCTTTCTCCTACGAGCAGTACTTC. Protein: CASSYSPFSYEQYF.

This chain connects TRBV5-8 to TRBJ1-2; 7 bases agree with TRBD1. The CDR3 totals 16 residues. Trimming cost V 1 base and J 3 bases; bases outside gene matches: 9. CDR1 and CDR2 (germline): SGHTS, YDEGEE. The DNA for the CDR3 is TGTGCCAGCAGCTTGAGCCGTAACAGGGGTGACTATGGCTACACCTTC. Translation: CASSLSRNRGDYGYTF.

This chain joins TRBV5-6 and TRBJ1-6; 11 bases align to TRBD1. The V and J ends lost 3 bases and 9 bases, in that order; junction bases with no gene match: 11. Germline CDR1 and CDR2: SGHDT and YYEEEE. The CDR3 covers 17 residues. CDR3 DNA: TGTGCCAGCAGCTCCCTTAGGGGACAGGGGGTTTTTTCACCCCTCCACTTT. Protein: CASSSLRGQGVFSPLHF.

V usage is TRBV27 and J usage is TRBJ2-2; 9 positions agree with TRBD2. CDR1 is MNHEY, CDR2 SMNVEV, per germline (reference sequence). Trimming cost V 3 bases and J 6 bases; bases outside gene matches: 5. This CDR3 is 15 amino acids long. The DNA for the CDR3 is TGTGCCAGCAGTTTTGTGGCGGGAGGGGCCGGGGAGCTGTTTTTT. This codes for CASSFVAGGAGELFF.

This sequence joins TRBV27 and TRBJ2-2; D possibly corresponds to TRBD1 (7 bases). Germline V lookup: CDR1 MNHEY, CDR2 SMNVEV (reference sequence). The V and J ends lost 2 bases and 1 base respectively, with 14 bases between them. The CDR3 totals 17 residues. CDR3: CASSLRWQGGNTGELFF. CDR3 DNA sequence: TGTGCCAGCAGTTTAAGGTGGCAGGGGGGGAACACCGGGGAGCTGTTTTTT.

This clone was found a few times. The chain combines TRBV7-3 with TRBJ1-1; D is ambiguous. The germline V and J ends were trimmed by 6 bases and 5 bases, with 13 bases remaining between them. The CDR3 runs to 13 residues. The V gene's germline CDR1 is SGHTA and CDR2 FQGTGA. The CDR3 loop is CASRDHEGTEAFF. Here the CDR3 DNA reads TGTGCCAGCAGAGACCACGAGGGAACTGAAGCTTTCTTT.

V gene TRBV6-5 combines with J gene TRBJ2-1; D remains ambiguous. Looked up from germline, CDR1 is MNHEY and CDR2 is SVGAGI. V lost 0 bases and J lost 2, with 11 bases in between. The length of the CDR3 is 16 residues. The CDR3 loop is CASSYSAAYAYNEQFF. The DNA of the CDR3 is TGTGCCAGCAGTTACTCGGCAGCGTATGCCTACAATGAGCAGTTCTTC.

The rearrangement joins TRBV28 to TRBJ2-6; 8 positions match TRBD1. V dropped 6 bases and J dropped 1; count of bases not matched to a gene: 17. This CDR3 region has 20 residues. CDR1 is MDHEN, CDR2 SYDVKM, per germline. This CDR3 is CASSPPLGQASSSGANVLTF. The CDR3 nucleotides are TGTGCCAGCAGCCCCCCATTGGGACAGGCCTCCTCTTCTGGGGCCAACGTCCTGACTTTC.

DNA of the CDR3: TGCGCCAGCAGCTCTCACCTTCCCGGGACAGGGGAGCCTCGGACTGGAAACACCATATATTTT. Amino acid sequence: CASSSHLPGTGEPRTGNTIYF. The gene calls are TRBV5-1 and TRBJ1-3, with 10 bases fitting TRBD1. CDR1 and CDR2 (germline): SGHRS, YFSETQ. The CDR3 spans 21 residues. J lost 2 bases, V lost 3 bases, and 20 bases had no gene match.